This T cell receptor beta chain comes out of a study of cytomegalovirus exposure and HLA in healthy donors. A multiplex PCR was run with 60 Vbeta primers and 13 Jbeta primers. Assay: immunoSEQ multiplex PCR; the TCRdb copy retains only in-frame clones and omits some. The data show tens of thousands of clones, approximately 68% seen once. The length of the CDR3 is 13 residues. V lost 4 bases and J lost 2; bases outside the gene matches: 1. The germline V gene has CDR1 MNHNS and CDR2 SASEGT. Sample: PBMCs. The receptor's source is a man aged 30 to 39 in good health and CMV-seronegative. V gene TRBV6-1 combines with J gene TRBJ2-5, with 7 bases identical to TRBD2. The CDR3 region is CASSGTRQETQYF. CDR3 DNA sequence: TGTGCCAGCAGTGGGACTAGACAAGAGACCCAGTACTTC.